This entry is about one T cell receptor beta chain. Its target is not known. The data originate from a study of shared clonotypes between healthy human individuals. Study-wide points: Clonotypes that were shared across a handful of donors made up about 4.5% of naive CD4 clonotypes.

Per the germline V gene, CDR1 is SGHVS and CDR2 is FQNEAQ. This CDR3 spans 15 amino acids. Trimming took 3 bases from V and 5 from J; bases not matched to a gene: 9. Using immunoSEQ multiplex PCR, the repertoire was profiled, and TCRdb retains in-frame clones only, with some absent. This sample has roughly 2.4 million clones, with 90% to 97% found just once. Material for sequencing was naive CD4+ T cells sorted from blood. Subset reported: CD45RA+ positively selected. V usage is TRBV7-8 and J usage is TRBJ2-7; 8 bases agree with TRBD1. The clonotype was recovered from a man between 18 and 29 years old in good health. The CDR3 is CASSFGGTGGHEQYF. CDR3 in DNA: TGTGCCAGCAGCTTCGGCGGGACAGGAGGCCACGAGCAGTACTTC.